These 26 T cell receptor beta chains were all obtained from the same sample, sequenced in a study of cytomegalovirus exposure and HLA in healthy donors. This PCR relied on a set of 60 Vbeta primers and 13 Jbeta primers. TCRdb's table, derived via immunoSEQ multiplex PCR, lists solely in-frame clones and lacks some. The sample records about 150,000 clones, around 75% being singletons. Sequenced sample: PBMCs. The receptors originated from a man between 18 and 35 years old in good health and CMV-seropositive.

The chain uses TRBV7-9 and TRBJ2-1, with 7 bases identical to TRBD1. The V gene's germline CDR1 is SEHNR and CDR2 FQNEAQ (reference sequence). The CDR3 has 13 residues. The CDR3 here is CETEGARSNEQFF. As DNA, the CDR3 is TGTGAAACCGAGGGGGCGCGTTCCAATGAGCAGTTCTTC.

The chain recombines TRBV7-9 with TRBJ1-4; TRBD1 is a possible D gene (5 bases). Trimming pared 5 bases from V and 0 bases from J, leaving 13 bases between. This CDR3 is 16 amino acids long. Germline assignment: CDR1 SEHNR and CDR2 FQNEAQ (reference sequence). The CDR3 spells CASSHLTDPTNEKLFF. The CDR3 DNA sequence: TGTGCCAGCAGCCATCTGACAGACCCAACTAATGAAAAACTGTTTTTT.

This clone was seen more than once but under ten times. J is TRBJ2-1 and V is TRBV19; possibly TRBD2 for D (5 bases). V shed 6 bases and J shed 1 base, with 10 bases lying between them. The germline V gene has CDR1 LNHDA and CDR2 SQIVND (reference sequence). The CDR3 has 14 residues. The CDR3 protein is CASSAGGSYNEQFF. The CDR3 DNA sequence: TGTGCCAGTAGCGCGGGCGGGTCCTACAATGAGCAGTTCTTC.

CDR3 nucleotides: TGCGCCAGCAGTGCGGGCTACGAGCAGTACTTC. Translating gives CASSAGYEQYF. The V gene is TRBV10-2, the J gene TRBJ2-7; unclear D gene. V was cut by 4 bases and J by 3 bases, with 4 bases left in between. CDR1 is WSHSY, CDR2 SAAADI, per germline. The CDR3 covers 11 residues.

The CDR3 region has the DNA TGTGCCAGCAGTTTAAGACAGAACGAGCAGTACTTC. Translation: CASSLRQNEQYF. The V and J genes are TRBV28 and TRBJ2-7; TRBD1 is a possible D gene (5 bases). CDR3 length equals 12 residues. V shed 2 bases and J shed 5 bases, with 7 bases lying between them. Germline lookup yields CDR1 MDHEN and CDR2 SYDVKM.

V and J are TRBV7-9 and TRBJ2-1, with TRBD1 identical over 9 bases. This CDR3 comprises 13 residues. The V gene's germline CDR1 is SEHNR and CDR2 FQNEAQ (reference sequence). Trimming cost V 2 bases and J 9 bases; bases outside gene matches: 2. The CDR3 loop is CASSLPTGGEQFF. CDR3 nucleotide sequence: TGTGCCAGCAGCTTACCGACAGGGGGTGAGCAGTTCTTC.

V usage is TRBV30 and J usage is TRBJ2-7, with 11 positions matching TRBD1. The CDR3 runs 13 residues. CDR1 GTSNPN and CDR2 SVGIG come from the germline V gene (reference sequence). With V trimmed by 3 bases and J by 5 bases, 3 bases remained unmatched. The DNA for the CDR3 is TGTGCCTGGAGCCGGACAGGGGGCGACGAGCAGTACTTC. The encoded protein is CAWSRTGGDEQYF.

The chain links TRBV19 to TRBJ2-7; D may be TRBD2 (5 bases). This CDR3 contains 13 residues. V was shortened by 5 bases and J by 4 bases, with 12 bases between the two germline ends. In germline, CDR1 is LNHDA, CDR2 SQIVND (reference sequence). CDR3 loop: CASSWAEGYEQYF. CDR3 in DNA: TGTGCCAGTAGTTGGGCCGAGGGATACGAGCAGTACTTC.

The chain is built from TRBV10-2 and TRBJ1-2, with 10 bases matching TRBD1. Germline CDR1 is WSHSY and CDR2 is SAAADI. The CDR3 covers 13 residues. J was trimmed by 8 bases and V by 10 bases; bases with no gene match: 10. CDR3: CATKGQGFYGYTF. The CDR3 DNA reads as TGCGCCACGAAGGGACAGGGGTTCTACGGCTACACCTTC.

The chain's CDR3 is CASSKNTEAFF. CDR3 in DNA: TGTGCCAGCAGCAAGAACACTGAAGCTTTCTTT. The rearrangement joins TRBV28 to TRBJ1-1; D remains unclear. The germline V and J ends were trimmed by 6 bases and 1 base, with 3 bases remaining between them. Per the germline V gene, CDR1 is MDHEN and CDR2 is SYDVKM. The CDR3 loop spans 11 amino acids.

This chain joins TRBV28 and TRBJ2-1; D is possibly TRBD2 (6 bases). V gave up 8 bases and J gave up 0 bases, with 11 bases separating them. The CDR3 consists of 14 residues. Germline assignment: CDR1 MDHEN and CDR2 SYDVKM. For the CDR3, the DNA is TGTGCCAGCGGGAAGCGGGTCTCCTACAATGAGCAGTTCTTC. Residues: CASGKRVSYNEQFF.

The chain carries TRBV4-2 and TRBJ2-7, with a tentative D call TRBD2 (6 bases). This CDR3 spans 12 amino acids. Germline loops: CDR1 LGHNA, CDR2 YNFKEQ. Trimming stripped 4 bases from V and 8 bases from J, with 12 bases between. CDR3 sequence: CASSPGVGQQYF. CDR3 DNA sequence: TGTGCCAGCAGCCCGGGGGTGGGTCAGCAGTACTTC.

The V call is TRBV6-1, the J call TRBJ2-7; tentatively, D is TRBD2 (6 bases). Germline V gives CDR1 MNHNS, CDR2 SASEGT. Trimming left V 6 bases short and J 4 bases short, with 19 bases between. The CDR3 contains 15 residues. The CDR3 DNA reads TGTGCCAGCAGCCTAACCGGGACCGGGGGATACGAGCAGTACTTC. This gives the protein CASSLTGTGGYEQYF.

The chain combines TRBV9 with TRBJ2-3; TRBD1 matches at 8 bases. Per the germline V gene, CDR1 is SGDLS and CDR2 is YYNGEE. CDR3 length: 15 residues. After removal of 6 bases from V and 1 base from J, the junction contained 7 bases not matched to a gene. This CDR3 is CASTQGALGTDTQYF. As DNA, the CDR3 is TGTGCCAGCACCCAGGGGGCTTTGGGCACAGATACGCAGTATTTT.

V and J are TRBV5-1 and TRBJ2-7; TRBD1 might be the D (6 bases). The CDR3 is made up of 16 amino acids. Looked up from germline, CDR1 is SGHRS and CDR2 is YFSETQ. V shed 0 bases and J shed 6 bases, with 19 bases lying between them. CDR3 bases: TGCGCCAGCAGCTTGGGGATCTTAAAGACAGGCGGCGAGCAGTACTTC. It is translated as CASSLGILKTGGEQYF.

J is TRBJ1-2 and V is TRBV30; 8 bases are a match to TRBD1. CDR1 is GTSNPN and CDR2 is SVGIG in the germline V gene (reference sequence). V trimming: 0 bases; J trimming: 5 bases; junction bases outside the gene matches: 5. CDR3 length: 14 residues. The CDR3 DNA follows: TGTGCCTGGAGTGTACACGGGACAGGATATGGCTACACCTTC. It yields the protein CAWSVHGTGYGYTF.

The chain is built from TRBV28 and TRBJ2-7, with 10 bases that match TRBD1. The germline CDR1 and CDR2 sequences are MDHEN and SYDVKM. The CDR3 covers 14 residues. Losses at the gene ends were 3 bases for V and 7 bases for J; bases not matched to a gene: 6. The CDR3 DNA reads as TGTGCCAGCAGTTTCGGGGACAGGGGCGGAGAGCAGTACTTC. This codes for CASSFGDRGGEQYF.

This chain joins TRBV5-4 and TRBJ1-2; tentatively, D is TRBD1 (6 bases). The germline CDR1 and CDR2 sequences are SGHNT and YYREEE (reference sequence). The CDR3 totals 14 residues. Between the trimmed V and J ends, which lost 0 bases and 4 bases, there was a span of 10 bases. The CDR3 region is CASSLDQGPYGYTF. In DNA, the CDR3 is TGTGCCAGCAGCTTGGATCAGGGGCCCTATGGCTACACCTTC.

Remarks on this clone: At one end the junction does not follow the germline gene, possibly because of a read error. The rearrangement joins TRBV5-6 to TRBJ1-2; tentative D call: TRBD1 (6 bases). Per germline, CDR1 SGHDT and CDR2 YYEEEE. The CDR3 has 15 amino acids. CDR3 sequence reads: CASSLARGGASGYPF. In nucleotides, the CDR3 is TGTGCCAGCAGCTTGGCGAGAGGGGGAGCCTCTGGCTACCCCTTC.

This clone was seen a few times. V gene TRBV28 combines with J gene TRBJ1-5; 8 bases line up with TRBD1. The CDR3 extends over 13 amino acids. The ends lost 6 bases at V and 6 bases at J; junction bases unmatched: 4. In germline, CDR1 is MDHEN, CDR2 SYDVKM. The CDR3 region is CASSRQGFQPQHF. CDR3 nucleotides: TGTGCCAGCAGCCGACAGGGGTTTCAGCCCCAGCATTTT.

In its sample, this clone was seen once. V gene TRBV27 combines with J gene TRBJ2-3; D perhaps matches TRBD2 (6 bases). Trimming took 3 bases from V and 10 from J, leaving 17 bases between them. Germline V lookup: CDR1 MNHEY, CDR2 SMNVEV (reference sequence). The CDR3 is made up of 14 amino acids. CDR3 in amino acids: CASSLGGPRSAQYF. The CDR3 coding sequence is TGTGCCAGCAGTTTGGGAGGCCCTAGGAGTGCGCAGTATTTT.

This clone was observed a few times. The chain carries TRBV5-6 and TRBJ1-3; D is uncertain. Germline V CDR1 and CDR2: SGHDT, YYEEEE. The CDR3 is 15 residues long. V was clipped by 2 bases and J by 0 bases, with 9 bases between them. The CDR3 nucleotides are TGTGCCAGCAGCTTTGTCGCGGCCTCTGGAAACACCATATATTTT. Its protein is CASSFVAASGNTIYF.

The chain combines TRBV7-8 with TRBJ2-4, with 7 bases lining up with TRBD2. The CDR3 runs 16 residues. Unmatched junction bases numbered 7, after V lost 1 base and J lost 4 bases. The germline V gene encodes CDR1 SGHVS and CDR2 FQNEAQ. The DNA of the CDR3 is TGTGCCAGCAGCTTAGATAACGGACTAGTGAAAAACATTCAGTACTTC. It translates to CASSLDNGLVKNIQYF.

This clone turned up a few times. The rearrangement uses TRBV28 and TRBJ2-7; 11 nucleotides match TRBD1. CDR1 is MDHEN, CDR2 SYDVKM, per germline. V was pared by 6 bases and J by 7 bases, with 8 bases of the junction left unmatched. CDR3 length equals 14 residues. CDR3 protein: CASRAGTGGLEQYF. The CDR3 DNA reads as TGTGCCAGCAGGGCCGGGACAGGGGGGCTGGAGCAGTACTTC.

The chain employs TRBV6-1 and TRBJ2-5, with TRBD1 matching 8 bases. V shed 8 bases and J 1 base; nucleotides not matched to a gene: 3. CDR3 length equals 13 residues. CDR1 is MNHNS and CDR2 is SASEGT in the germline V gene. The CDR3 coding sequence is TGTGCCAGCGGACAGGGCCTCCAAGAGACCCAGTACTTC. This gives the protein CASGQGLQETQYF.

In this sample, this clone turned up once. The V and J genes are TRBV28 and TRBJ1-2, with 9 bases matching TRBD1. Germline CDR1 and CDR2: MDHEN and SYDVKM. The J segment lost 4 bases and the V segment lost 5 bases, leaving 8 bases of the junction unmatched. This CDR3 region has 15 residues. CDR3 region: CASSRQGDSLYGYTF. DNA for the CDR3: TGTGCCAGCAGTAGACAGGGGGACTCCCTCTATGGCTACACCTTC.